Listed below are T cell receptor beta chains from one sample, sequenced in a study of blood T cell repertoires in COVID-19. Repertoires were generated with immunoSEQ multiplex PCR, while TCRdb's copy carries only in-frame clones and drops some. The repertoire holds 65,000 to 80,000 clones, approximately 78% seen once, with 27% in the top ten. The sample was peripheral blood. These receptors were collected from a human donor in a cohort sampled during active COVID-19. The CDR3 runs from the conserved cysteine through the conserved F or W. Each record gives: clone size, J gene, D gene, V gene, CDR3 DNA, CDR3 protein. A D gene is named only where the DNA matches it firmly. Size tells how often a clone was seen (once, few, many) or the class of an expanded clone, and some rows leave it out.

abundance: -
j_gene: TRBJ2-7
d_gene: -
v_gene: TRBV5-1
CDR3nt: TGCGCCAGCAGCTTGGACGGCTCCTACGAGCAGTACTTC
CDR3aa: CASSLDGSYEQYF

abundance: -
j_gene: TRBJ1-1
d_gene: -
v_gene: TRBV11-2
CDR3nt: TGTGCCAGCAGCTTGGGACAGAACACTGAAGCTTTCTTT
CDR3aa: CASSLGQNTEAFF

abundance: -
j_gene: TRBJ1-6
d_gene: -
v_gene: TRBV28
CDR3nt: TGTGCCAGCAAGGGGGGGGACTCCTATAATTCACCCCTCCACTTT
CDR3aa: CASKGGDSYNSPLHF

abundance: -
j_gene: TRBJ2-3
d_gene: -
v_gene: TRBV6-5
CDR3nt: TGTGCCAGCAGTTCCGAGACAGATACGCAGTATTTT
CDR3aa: CASSSETDTQYF

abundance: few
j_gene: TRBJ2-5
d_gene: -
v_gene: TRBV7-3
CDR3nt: TGTGCCAGCAGCTTAAGTTTTAAAGAGACCCAGTACTTC
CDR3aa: CASSLSFKETQYF

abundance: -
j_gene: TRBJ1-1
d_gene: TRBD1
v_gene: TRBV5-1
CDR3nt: TGCGCCAGCAGCTTGGTGGGACAGGGGAACACTGAAGCTTTCTTT
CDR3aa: CASSLVGQGNTEAFF

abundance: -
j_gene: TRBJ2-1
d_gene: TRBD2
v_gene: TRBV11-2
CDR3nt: TGTGCCAGCAGCGGGTGGACTAGCGGGGGGAGCAATGAGCAGTTCTTC
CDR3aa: CASSGWTSGGSNEQFF

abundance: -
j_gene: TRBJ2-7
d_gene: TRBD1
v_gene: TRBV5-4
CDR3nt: TGTGCCAGCAGCTTGAGGTTAGGACAGGGTGAATACGAGCAGTACTTC
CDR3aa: CASSLRLGQGEYEQYF

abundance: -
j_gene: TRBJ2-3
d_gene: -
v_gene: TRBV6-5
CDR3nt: TGTGCCAGCACGAGGGACAAGATCATCACAGATACGCAGTATTTT
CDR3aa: CASTRDKIITDTQYF

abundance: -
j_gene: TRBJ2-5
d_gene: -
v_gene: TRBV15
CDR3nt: TGTGCCACCAGCAGAGGCCTCGGGGGAGAGACCCAGTACTTC
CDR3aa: CATSRGLGGETQYF

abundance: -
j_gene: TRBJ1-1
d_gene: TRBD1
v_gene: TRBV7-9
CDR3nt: TGTGCCAGCAGCTCTACAGGGGTGGGGGAGACTGAAGCTTTCTTT
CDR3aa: CASSSTGVGETEAFF

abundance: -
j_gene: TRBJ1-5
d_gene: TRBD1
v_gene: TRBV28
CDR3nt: TGTGCCAGCACCGTAGGGGGCGGTCTCGGGTCTCAGCCCCAGCATTTT
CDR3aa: CASTVGGGLGSQPQHF

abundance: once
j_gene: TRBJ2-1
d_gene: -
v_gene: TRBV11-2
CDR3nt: TGTGCCAGCAGCTTATGGGGCGGGGATGAGCAGTTCTTC
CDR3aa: CASSLWGGDEQFF

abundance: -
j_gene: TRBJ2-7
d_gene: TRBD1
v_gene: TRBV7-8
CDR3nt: TGTGCCAGCAGCGTCCGGGACAGAGCCTACGAGCAGTACTTC
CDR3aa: CASSVRDRAYEQYF

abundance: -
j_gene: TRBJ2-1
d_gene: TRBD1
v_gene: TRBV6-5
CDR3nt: TGTGCCGCCTTCCGGGACAGGGGCTCCTACAATGAGCAGTTCTTC
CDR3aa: CAAFRDRGSYNEQFF

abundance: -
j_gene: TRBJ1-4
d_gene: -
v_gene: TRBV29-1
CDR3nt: TGCAGCGTCCAAGGTTTGGGCGGGGAAAAACTGTTTTTT
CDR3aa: CSVQGLGGEKLFF

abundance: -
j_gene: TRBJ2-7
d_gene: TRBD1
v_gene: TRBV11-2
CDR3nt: TGTGCCAGCAGCTTTGACAGGGGCTACGAGCAGTACTTC
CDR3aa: CASSFDRGYEQYF

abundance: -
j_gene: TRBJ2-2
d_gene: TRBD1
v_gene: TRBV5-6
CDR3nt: TGTGCCAGCAGCCCCGGGACAGGGGGATTCGGGGAGCTGTTTTTT
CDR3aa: CASSPGTGGFGELFF

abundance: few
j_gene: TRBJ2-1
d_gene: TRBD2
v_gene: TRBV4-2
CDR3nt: TGTGCCAGCAGCCAAGATGGGACTAGCGGCCCCTACAATGAGCAGTTCTTC
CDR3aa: CASSQDGTSGPYNEQFF

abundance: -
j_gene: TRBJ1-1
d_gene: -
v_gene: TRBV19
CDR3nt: TGTGCCAGTAGTCAGGCCAGCCCGGTCACTGAAGCTTTCTTT
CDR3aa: CASSQASPVTEAFF

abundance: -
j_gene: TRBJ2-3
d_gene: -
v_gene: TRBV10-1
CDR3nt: TGCGCCAGCAGTCGGGGTCTGATAACAGATACGCAGTATTTT
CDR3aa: CASSRGLITDTQYF

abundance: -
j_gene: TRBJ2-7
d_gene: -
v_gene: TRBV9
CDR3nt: TGTGCCAGCAGCGTAAACCCGGGGGGCGCCGAGCAGTACTTC
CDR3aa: CASSVNPGGAEQYF

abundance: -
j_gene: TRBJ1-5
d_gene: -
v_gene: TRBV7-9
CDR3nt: TGTGCCAGCAGTGGAGGGGGGGGGTTGCCCCAGCATTTT
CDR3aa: CASSGGGGLPQHF

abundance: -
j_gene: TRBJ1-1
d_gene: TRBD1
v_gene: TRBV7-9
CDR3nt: TGTGCCAGCAGCGTCCGGGACAGTGGGAACACTGAAGCTTTCTTT
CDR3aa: CASSVRDSGNTEAFF

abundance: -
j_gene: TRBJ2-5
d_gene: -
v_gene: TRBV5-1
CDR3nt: TGCGCCAGCAGCCTAGAGGCGAGGGAAGAGACCCAGTACTTC
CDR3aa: CASSLEAREETQYF

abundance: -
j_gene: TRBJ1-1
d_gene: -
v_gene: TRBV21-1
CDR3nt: TGTGCCAGCAGCAAAGAGCGGCAGATGAACACTGAAGCTTTCTTT
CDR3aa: CASSKERQMNTEAFF

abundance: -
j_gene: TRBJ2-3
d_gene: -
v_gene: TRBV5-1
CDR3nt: TGCGCCAGCAGCTTGGGGGGGCCCACAGATACGCAGTATTTT
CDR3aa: CASSLGGPTDTQYF

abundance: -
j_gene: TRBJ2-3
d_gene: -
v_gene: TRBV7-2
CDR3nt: TGTGCCAGCAGAACCGGGACTAGCACAGATACGCAGTATTTT
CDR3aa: CASRTGTSTDTQYF

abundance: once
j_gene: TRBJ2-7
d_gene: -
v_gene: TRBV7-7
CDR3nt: TGTGCTAGCAGCTTCGCCGACGGAGACTACGAGCAGTACTTC
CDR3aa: CASSFADGDYEQYF

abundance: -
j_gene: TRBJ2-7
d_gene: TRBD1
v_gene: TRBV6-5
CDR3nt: TGTGCCAGCAGGACAGGGGACGAGCAGTACTTC
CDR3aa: CASRTGDEQYF

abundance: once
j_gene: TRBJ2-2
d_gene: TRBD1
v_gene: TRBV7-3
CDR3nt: TGTGCCAGCAGCCCACAAGGACAGGGGGCCGGCGGGGAGCTGTTTTTT
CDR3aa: CASSPQGQGAGGELFF

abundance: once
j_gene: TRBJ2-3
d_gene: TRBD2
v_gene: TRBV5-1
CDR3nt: TGCGCCAGCAGCCCGACTAGCGGGGGGCCCACAGATACGCAGTATTTT
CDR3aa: CASSPTSGGPTDTQYF

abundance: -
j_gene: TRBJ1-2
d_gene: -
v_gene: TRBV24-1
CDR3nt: TGTGCCACCAGTGACTACGACAGGAGCTATGGCTACACCTTC
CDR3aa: CATSDYDRSYGYTF

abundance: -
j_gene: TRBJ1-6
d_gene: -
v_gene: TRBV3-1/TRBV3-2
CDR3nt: TGTGCCAGCAGCCAAGATCTAAACCCACCCCTCCACTTT
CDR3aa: CASSQDLNPPLHF

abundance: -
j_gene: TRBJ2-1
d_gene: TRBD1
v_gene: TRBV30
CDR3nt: TGTGCCTGGAGTGTAAAGGGGGCAGGGGCCCTGGTGCCCGTGGATGAGCAGTTCTTC
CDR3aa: CAWSVKGAGALVPVDEQFF

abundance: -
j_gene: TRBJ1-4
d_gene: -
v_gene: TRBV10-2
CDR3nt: TGCGCCAGCAGACAGGCAAGAGAGAATGAAAAACTGTTTTTT
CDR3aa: CASRQARENEKLFF

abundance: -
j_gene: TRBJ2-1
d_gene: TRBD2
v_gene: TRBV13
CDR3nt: TGTGCCAGCAGCCCGACTAGCGGTGTGTACAATGAGCAGTTCTTC
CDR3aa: CASSPTSGVYNEQFF

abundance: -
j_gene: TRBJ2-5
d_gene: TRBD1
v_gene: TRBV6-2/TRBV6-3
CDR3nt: TGTGCCAGCAGTTACCTCTCCGGGACAGGGGAGGCGACCCAGTACTTC
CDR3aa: CASSYLSGTGEATQYF

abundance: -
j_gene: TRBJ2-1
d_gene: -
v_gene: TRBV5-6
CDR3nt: TGTGCCAGCAGCCCGATTGATGAGGGTACCTACAATGAGCAGTTCTTC
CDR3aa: CASSPIDEGTYNEQFF

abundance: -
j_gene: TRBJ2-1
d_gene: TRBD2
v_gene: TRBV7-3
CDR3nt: TGTGCCAGCAGCTTAACGGCCGGGACTAGCGGACCTATGAGCTCCTACAATGAGCAGTTCTTC
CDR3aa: CASSLTAGTSGPMSSYNEQFF

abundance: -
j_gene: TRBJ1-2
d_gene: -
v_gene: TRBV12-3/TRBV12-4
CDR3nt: TGTGCCAGCAGTTTCCAACAACCATATGGCTACACCTTC
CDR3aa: CASSFQQPYGYTF